This T cell receptor (beta chain) was documented in a study of T cell responses to AZD1222 COVID-19 vaccine. Study at large: Whether given at about 4 or about 12 weeks, second doses were pooled. Study-wide results and caveats: Mostly white British, mostly female donors; authors suggested clonal diversity may be underestimated. The CD4 TCRs associated with vaccination extended across spike and predominated at 160-218 and 743-854. The breadth and depth of Spike-specific TCRs increased once two AZD1222 doses had been given.

Using immunoSEQ multiplex PCR, the repertoire was profiled, and TCRdb retains in-frame clones only, with some absent. The sample has roughly 180,000 clones, about 90% seen once. A remark on this clone: The antigen is unknown.

The CDR3 has 16 amino acids. Germline lookup yields CDR1 MNHEY and CDR2 SMNVEV (reference sequence). The V and J ends lost 6 bases and 0 bases respectively, with 15 bases between them. The chain joins TRBV27 to TRBJ1-3, with D perhaps TRBD1 (5 bases). This TCR derives from an adult in good health. This material consisted of peripheral blood, taken on day 0 of AZD1222 vaccination. The CDR3 sequence: CASSLSWQGSGNTIYF. The CDR3 nucleotides read TGTGCCAGCAGCCTGTCGTGGCAGGGCTCTGGAAACACCATATATTTT.